The 8 T cell receptor beta chains given below trace back to one sample, sequenced in a study of T cell repertoires in cytomegalovirus infection. TCRdb analysed the reads with MiXCR anew, one entry per CDR3 protein. The data hold around 120,000 distinct CDR3 sequences, with 7% to 9.5% observed a single time. The sequencing input was PBMCs. The origin of the receptors is a human donor in good health (CMV status not recorded). Some clones in this sample may be carry-over from other donors' samples.

This clonotype has at least ten counts. This chain links TRBV12-3 or TRBV12-4 with TRBJ2-3, with 8 bases lining up with TRBD2. The CDR3 has 16 residues. Trimming cost V 1 base and J 2 bases; bases outside gene matches: 5. Here the CDR3 reads CASSLGIAGITDTQYF. In DNA, the CDR3 is TGTGCCAGCAGTTTAGGGATAGCGGGGATCACAGATACGCAGTATTTT.

This clonotype has at least ten counts. The chain joins TRBV6-6 to TRBJ1-1, with a possible D match to TRBD1 (5 bases). The ends were cut back, 2 bases at V and 0 bases at J, with 7 bases in the middle. Germline V lookup: CDR1 MNHNY, CDR2 SVGAGI (reference sequence). The CDR3 totals 14 residues. CDR3 protein: CASSYRQMNTEAFF. DNA of the CDR3: TGTGCCAGCAGTTACAGACAGATGAACACTGAAGCTTTCTTT.

This clonotype has just a few counts. The chain uses TRBV27 and TRBJ1-1, with D possibly TRBD1 on 5 matching bases. Germline CDR1 MNHEY, CDR2 SMNVEV (reference sequence). The CDR3 covers 14 residues. Trimming removed 6 bases at V and 5 bases at J, with 16 bases between. CDR3 in amino acids: CASRLQAARTEAFF. In nucleotides, the CDR3 is TGTGCCAGCAGGCTACAGGCTGCGAGGACTGAAGCTTTCTTT.

This clonotype is judged medium-sized. CDR3 in amino acids: CASSLGQGAYEQYF. Here the CDR3 DNA reads TGTGCCAGCAGCTTAGGACAGGGGGCCTACGAGCAGTACTTC. The rearrangement uses TRBV7-2 and TRBJ2-7; 9 bases fit TRBD1. The CDR3 extends over 14 amino acids. Trimming cost V 1 base and J 2 bases; bases outside gene matches: 0. Germline assignment: CDR1 SGHTA and CDR2 FQGNSA.

The chain couples TRBV7-9 to TRBJ1-2; tentatively, D is TRBD1 (6 bases). CDR1 is SEHNR, CDR2 FQNEAQ, per germline (reference sequence). Between the trimmed V and J ends, which lost 5 bases and 4 bases, there was a span of 14 bases. This CDR3 spans 14 amino acids. This CDR3 is CASSRTGFAYGYTF. The CDR3 region has the DNA TGTGCCAGCAGCCGAACAGGGTTCGCCTATGGCTACACCTTC.

Ten or more counts support this clonotype. CDR3 sequence: CASSISGGMNTEAFF. In nucleotides, the CDR3 is TGTGCCAGTAGTATAAGTGGGGGAATGAACACTGAAGCTTTCTTT. The chain is built from TRBV19 and TRBJ1-1, with D possibly matching TRBD1 (5 bases). The CDR3 loop spans 15 amino acids. In germline, CDR1 is LNHDA, CDR2 SQIVND (reference sequence). The ends were cut back, 2 bases at V and 0 bases at J, with 10 bases in the middle.

This clonotype was seen repeatedly, ten times or more. The rearrangement uses TRBV20-1 and TRBJ2-3, with 7 positions matching TRBD1. Germline V gene sequence: CDR1 DFQATT, CDR2 SNEGSKA (reference sequence). J gave up 9 bases and V 0 bases, and 6 bases lay outside the gene matches. The CDR3 runs to 13 residues. Written as DNA, the CDR3 is TGCAGTGCTAGAGATCGACAGGGAGAAACGCAGTATTTT. The encoded protein is CSARDRQGETQYF.

A few counts support this clonotype. The chain uses TRBV2 and TRBJ2-7; a weak D match, TRBD1 (6 bases). V dropped 7 bases and J dropped 4 bases, with 17 bases sitting between them. Germline V CDR1 and CDR2: SNHLY, FYNNEI. This CDR3 is 14 amino acids long. The CDR3 DNA reads TGTGCCAGCATTTTCCTCGGGACATTATACGAGCAGTACTTC. Translated, it gives CASIFLGTLYEQYF. The full variable domain, completed using reference TRBV2 and TRBJ2-7, is EPEVTQTPSHQVTQMGQEVILRCVPISNHLYFYWYRQILGQKVEFLVSFYNNEISEKSEIFDDQFSVERPDGSNFTLKIRSTKLEDSAMYFCASIFLGTLYEQYFGPGTRLTVT.